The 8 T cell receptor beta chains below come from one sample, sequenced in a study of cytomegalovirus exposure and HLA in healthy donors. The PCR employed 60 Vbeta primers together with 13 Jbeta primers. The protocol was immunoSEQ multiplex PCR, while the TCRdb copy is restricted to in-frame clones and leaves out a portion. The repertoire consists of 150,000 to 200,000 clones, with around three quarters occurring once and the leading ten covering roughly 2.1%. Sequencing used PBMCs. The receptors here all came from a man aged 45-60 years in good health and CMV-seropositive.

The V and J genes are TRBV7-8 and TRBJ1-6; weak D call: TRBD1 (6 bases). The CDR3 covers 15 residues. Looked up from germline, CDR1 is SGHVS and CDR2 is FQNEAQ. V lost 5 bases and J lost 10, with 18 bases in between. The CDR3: CASSTQTGSSSPLHF. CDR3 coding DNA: TGTGCCAGCAGCACACAGACAGGAAGTTCCTCACCCCTCCACTTT.

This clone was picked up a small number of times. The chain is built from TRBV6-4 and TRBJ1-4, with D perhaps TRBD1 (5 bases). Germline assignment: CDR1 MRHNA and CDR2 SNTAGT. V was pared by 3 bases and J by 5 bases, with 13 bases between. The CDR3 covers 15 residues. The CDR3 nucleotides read TGTGCCAGCAGTGAAAGTTTTGGACACAATGAAAAACTGTTTTTT. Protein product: CASSESFGHNEKLFF.

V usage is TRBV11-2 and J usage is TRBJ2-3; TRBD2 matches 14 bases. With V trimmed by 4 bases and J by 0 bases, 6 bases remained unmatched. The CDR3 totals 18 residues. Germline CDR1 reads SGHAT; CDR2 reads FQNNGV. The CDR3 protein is CASSSGLAGATSTDTQYF. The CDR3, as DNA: TGTGCCAGCAGCTCGGGACTAGCGGGGGCCACTAGCACAGATACGCAGTATTTT.

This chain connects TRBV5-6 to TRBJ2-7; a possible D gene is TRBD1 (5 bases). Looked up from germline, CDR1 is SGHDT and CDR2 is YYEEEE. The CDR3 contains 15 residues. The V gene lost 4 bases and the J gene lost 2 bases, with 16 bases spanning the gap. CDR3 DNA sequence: TGTGCCAGCAGCCTGAAGACAGCTGAGACCTACGAGCAGTACTTC. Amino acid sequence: CASSLKTAETYEQYF.

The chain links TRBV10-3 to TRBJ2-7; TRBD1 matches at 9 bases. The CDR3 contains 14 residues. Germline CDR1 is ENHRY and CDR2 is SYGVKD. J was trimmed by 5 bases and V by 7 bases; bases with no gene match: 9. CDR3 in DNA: TGTGCCATCAAAAATACAGGGGGCTCTAACGAGCAGTACTTC. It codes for CAIKNTGGSNEQYF.

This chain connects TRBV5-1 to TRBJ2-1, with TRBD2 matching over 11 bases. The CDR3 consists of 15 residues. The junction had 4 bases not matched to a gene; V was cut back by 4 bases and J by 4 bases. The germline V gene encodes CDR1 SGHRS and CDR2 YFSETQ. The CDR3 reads CASSPTSGVYNEQFF. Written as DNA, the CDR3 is TGCGCCAGCAGCCCGACTAGCGGGGTATACAATGAGCAGTTCTTC.

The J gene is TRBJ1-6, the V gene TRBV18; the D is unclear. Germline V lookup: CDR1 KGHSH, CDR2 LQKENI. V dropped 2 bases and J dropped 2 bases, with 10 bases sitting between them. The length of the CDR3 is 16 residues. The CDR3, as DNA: TGTGCCAGCTCACCAATAACAGTAACCTATAATTCACCCCTCCACTTT. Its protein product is CASSPITVTYNSPLHF.

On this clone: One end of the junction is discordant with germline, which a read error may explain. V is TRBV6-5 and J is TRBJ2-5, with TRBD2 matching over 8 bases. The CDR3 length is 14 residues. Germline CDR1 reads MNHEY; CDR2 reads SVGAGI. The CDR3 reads CASSSSGGFETQHF. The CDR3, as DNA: TGTGCCAGCAGCTCGAGCGGGGGTTTCGAGACCCAGCACTTC.